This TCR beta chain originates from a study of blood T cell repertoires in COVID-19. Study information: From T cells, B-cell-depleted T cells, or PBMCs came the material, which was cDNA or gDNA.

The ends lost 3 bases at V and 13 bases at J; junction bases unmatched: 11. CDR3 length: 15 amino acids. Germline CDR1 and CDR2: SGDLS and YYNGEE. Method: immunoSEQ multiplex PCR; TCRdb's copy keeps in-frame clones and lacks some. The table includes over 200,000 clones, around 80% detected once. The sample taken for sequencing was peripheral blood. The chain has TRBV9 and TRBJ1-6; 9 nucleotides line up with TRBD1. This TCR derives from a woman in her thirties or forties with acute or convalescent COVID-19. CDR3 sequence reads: CASSASGQGRAPLHF. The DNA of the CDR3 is TGTGCCAGCAGCGCGTCGGGACAGGGTAGGGCGCCCCTCCACTTT. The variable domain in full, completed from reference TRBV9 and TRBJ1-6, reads DSGVTQTPKHLITATGQRVTLRCSPRSGDLSVYWYQQSLDQGLQFLIQYYNGEERAKGNILERFSAQQFPDLHSELNLSSLELGDSALYFCASSASGQGRAPLHFGNGTRLTVT.